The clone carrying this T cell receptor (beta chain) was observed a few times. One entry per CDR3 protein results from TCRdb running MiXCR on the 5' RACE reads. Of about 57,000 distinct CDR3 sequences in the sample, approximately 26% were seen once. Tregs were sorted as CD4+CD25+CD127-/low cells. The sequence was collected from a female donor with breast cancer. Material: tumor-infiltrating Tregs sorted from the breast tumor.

This CDR3 reads CASSLGQNQPQHF. CDR3 bases: TGTGCCAGCAGCTTGGGACAGAATCAGCCCCAGCATTTT. J is TRBJ1-5 and V is TRBV7-2; 7 nucleotides agree with TRBD1. The CDR3 contains 13 residues. Germline trimming cut 3 bases from V and 4 bases from J; bases unmatched to any gene: 0. The germline V gene encodes CDR1 SGHTA and CDR2 FQGNSA.